The 17 T cell receptor beta chains in this list originate from one sample, sequenced in a study of blood T cell repertoires in COVID-19. Measured with immunoSEQ multiplex PCR; TCRdb has only the in-frame clones, and not every one. The sample lists 98,000 or so clones, about 90% occurring once. The sample comprised peripheral blood. The receptors shown here come from a man aged 50 to 60 with acute or convalescent COVID-19.

The DNA of the CDR3 is TGTGCCTGGAGTCGGCTGGTAGCGGGAGGCGGTGAGCAGTACTTC. This translates into CAWSRLVAGGGEQYF. This rearrangement joins TRBV30 to TRBJ2-7; 10 nucleotides align to TRBD2. Germline V lookup: CDR1 GTSNPN, CDR2 SVGIG (reference sequence). The CDR3 length is 15 residues. Trimming at V came to 2 bases and at J to 7 bases, leaving 11 bases not matched to a gene.

The chain recombines TRBV2 with TRBJ2-5; a possible D gene is TRBD1 (6 bases). The CDR3 consists of 14 residues. The germline V gene has CDR1 SNHLY and CDR2 FYNNEI. The V and J ends lost 5 bases and 2 bases respectively, with 12 bases between them. CDR3 sequence reads: CASSFPGQQETQYF. The CDR3 DNA reads TGTGCCAGCAGTTTTCCGGGACAACAAGAGACCCAGTACTTC.

This clone was seen once. The rearrangement links TRBV29-1 to TRBJ1-2; 7 nucleotides match TRBD1. Germline V gene lookup returns CDR1 SQVTM and CDR2 ANQGSEA. The CDR3 totals 14 residues. Trimming removed 7 bases from V and 4 bases from J; junction bases left unmatched: 12. The CDR3 spells CSARDSLSFYGYTF. In DNA form, the CDR3 reads TGCAGCGCAAGGGACAGCCTATCGTTCTATGGCTACACCTTC.

V and J are TRBV10-2 and TRBJ1-5; D is possibly TRBD1 (5 bases). CDR3 length: 14 residues. The V end was cut by 5 bases, the J end by 0 bases, with 8 bases between. Germline CDR1 and CDR2: WSHSY and SAAADI. CDR3 in DNA: TGCGCCAGCAGTCCTGACAGTAGCAATCAGCCCCAGCATTTT. Protein: CASSPDSSNQPQHF.

J is TRBJ2-1 and V is TRBV30; no clear D gene. Germline CDR1 is GTSNPN and CDR2 is SVGIG (reference sequence). Trimming pared 2 bases from V and 4 bases from J, leaving 6 bases between. This CDR3 region has 12 residues. CDR3 nucleotide sequence: TGTGCCTGGAGTCGTGCGTACAATGAGCAGTTCTTC. It codes for CAWSRAYNEQFF.

V usage is TRBV2 and J usage is TRBJ2-7, with 8 bases identical to TRBD2. CDR1 is SNHLY, CDR2 FYNNEI, per germline. V shed 6 bases and J 0 bases; nucleotides not matched to a gene: 1. The CDR3 spans 13 residues. In DNA form, the CDR3 reads TGTGCCAGCAGAGGGACTAGCTCCTACGAGCAGTACTTC. This gives the protein CASRGTSSYEQYF.

V and J are TRBV11-2 and TRBJ2-3; D uncertain. Trimming took off 5 bases at V and 2 bases at J, with 5 bases between the two ends. The CDR3 length is 12 residues. Germline CDR1 reads SGHAT; CDR2 reads FQNNGV. As DNA, the CDR3 is TGTGCCAGCAGCCAATCCACAGATACGCAGTATTTT. Translating gives CASSQSTDTQYF.

The CDR3 region is CASSEGSTGRRNIQYF. The CDR3 nucleotides read TGTGCCAGCAGCGAAGGGTCGACAGGGCGAAGAAACATTCAGTACTTC. This chain connects TRBV21-1 to TRBJ2-4; whether TRBD1, the table's D call, matches the DNA was not checked. TRBV21-1 is recorded as a pseudogene. This CDR3 contains 16 residues.

The chain carries TRBV7-2 and TRBJ1-5, with 7 bases identical to TRBD1. The ends lost 6 bases at V and 3 bases at J; junction bases unmatched: 8. This CDR3 region has 15 residues. CDR1 is SGHTA and CDR2 is FQGNSA in the germline V gene. In DNA, the CDR3 is TGTGCCAGCAGTCTTACAGGGGTGGTCAATCAGCCCCAGCATTTT. The encoded protein is CASSLTGVVNQPQHF.

The rearrangement uses TRBV19 and TRBJ2-1, with 10 bases matching TRBD2. Trimming cost V 7 bases and J 8 bases; bases outside gene matches: 14. CDR1 is LNHDA, CDR2 SQIVND, per germline (reference sequence). The CDR3 loop spans 16 amino acids. CDR3 in DNA: TGTGCCAGTACCGTCGGGACTAGCGAGGGAGCAGATGAGCAGTTCTTC. It specifies CASTVGTSEGADEQFF.

This clone was detected a few times. V is TRBV15 and J is TRBJ1-5, with D possibly being TRBD1 (5 bases). The V and J ends lost 3 bases and 3 bases respectively, with 9 bases between them. In germline, CDR1 is LNHNV, CDR2 YYDKDF (reference sequence). This CDR3 comprises 14 residues. CDR3 nucleotides: TGTGCCACCAGCAGTCAGGGTCCCAATCAGCCCCAGCATTTT. It yields the protein CATSSQGPNQPQHF.

The chain couples TRBV5-5 to TRBJ2-7; TRBD1 matches 7 bases. The CDR3 is 14 residues long. Trimming removed 3 bases from V and 3 bases from J; junction bases left unmatched: 6. Germline CDR1 reads SGHKS; CDR2 reads YYEKEE (reference sequence). CDR3 DNA: TGTGCCAGCAGCTACGGGACAGTTGTCTACGAGCAGTACTTC. It yields the protein CASSYGTVVYEQYF.

This clone was seen just once. The V call is TRBV6-5, the J call TRBJ2-2; D is unclear. Germline CDR1 MNHEY, CDR2 SVGAGI. The CDR3 length is 12 residues. V dropped 6 bases and J dropped 5 bases, with 7 bases sitting between them. This CDR3 reads CASSPGTGELFF. CDR3 nucleotides: TGTGCCAGCAGCCCCGGGACCGGGGAGCTGTTTTTT.

The rearrangement joins TRBV2 to TRBJ2-7; D ambiguous. Germline lookup yields CDR1 SNHLY and CDR2 FYNNEI. V lost 7 bases and J 5 bases, leaving 15 bases between the germline ends. This CDR3 is 13 amino acids long. CDR3 amino acids: CASTKSDSHEQYF. The CDR3 DNA sequence: TGTGCCAGCACCAAATCAGACTCACACGAGCAGTACTTC.

V usage is TRBV7-9 and J usage is TRBJ2-7, with 8 bases that match TRBD2. The ends lost 5 bases at V and 3 bases at J; junction bases unmatched: 3. There are 13 residues in the CDR3. Per germline, CDR1 SEHNR and CDR2 FQNEAQ (reference sequence). In nucleotides, the CDR3 is TGTGCCAGCAGCACGCGGGAGGTCTACGAGCAGTACTTC. Residues: CASSTREVYEQYF.

The V and J genes are TRBV3-1 (or the pseudogene TRBV3-2) and TRBJ2-3, with a tentative D call TRBD2 (6 bases). CDR3 size: 15 residues. V was shortened by 5 bases and J by 0 bases, with 12 bases between the two germline ends. The germline gives CDR1 LGHDT, CDR2 YNNKEL (reference sequence). CDR3 bases: TGTGCCAGCAGCAGCCTGGGGGGTAGCACAGATACGCAGTATTTT. This sequence encodes CASSSLGGSTDTQYF.

The genes are TRBV3-1 (or the pseudogene TRBV3-2) and TRBJ2-5, with D maybe TRBD1 (5 bases). The CDR3 length is 12 residues. Germline-derived CDR1 and CDR2 are LGHDT and YNNKEL (reference sequence). V lost 4 bases and J lost 4, with 7 bases in between. The CDR3 region is CASSLQGETQYF. The CDR3 DNA is TGTGCCAGCAGCCTCCAGGGAGAGACCCAGTACTTC.